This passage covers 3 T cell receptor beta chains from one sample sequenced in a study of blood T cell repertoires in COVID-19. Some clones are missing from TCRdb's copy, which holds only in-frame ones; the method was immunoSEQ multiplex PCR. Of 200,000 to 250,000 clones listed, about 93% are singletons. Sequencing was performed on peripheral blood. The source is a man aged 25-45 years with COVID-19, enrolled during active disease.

The CDR3 here is CASSWTGVNTGELFF. Here the CDR3 DNA reads TGTGCCAGCAGCTGGACAGGGGTTAACACCGGGGAGCTGTTTTTT. The rearrangement links TRBV5-4 to TRBJ2-2; the match to TRBD1 covers 9 bases. From germline, CDR1 is SGHNT and CDR2 YYREEE (reference sequence). The V and J ends lost 3 bases and 2 bases, in that order; junction bases with no gene match: 2. The CDR3 totals 15 residues.

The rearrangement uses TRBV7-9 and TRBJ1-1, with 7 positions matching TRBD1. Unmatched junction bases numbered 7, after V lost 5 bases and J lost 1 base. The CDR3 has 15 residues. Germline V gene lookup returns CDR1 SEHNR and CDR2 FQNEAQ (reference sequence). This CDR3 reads CASSPRGTANTEAFF. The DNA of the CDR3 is TGTGCCAGCAGCCCTCGAGGGACAGCGAACACTGAAGCTTTCTTT.

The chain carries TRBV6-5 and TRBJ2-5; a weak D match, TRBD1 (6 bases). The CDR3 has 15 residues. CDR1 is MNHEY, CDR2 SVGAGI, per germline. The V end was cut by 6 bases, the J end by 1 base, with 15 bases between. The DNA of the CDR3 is TGTGCCAGCAGCGAGGTCACAGGGTCCCAAGAGACCCAGTACTTC. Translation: CASSEVTGSQETQYF.